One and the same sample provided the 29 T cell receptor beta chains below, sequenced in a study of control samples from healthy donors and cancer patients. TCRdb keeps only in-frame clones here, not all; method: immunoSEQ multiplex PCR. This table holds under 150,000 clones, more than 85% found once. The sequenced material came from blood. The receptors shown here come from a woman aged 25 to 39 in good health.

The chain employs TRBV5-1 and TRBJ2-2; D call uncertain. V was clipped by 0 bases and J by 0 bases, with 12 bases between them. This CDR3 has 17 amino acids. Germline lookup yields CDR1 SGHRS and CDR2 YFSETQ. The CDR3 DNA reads TGCGCCAGCAGCTTGGCCCGAACGCATACGAACACCGGGGAGCTGTTTTTT. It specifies CASSLARTHTNTGELFF.

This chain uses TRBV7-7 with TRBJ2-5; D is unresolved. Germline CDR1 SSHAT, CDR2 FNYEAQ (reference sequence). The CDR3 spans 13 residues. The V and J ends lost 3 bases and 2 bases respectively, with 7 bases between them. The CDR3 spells CASSFSGQETQYF. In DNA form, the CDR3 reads TGTGCCAGCAGCTTCTCTGGACAAGAGACCCAGTACTTC.

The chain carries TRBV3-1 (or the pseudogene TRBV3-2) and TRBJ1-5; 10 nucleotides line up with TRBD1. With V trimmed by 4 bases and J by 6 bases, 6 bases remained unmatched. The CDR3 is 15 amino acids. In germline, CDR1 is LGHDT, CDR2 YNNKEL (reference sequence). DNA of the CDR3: TGTGCCAGCAGCCCAGGGGACAGGGGTACTCAGCCCCAGCATTTT. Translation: CASSPGDRGTQPQHF.

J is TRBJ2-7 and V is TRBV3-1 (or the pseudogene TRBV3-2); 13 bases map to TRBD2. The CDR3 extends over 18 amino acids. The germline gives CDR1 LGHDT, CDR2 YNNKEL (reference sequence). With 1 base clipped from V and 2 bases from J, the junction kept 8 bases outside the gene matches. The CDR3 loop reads CASSQGGTSGIKTYEQYF. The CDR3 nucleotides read TGTGCCAGCAGCCAAGGCGGGACTAGCGGGATTAAAACCTACGAGCAGTACTTC.

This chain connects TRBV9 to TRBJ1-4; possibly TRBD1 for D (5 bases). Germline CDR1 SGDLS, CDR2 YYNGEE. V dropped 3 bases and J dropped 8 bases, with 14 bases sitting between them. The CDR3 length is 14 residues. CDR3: CASSAISGDEKLFF. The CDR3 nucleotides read TGTGCCAGCAGCGCAATTTCGGGGGACGAAAAACTGTTTTTT. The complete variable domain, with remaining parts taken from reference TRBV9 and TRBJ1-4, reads DSGVTQTPKHLITATGQRVTLRCSPRSGDLSVYWYQQSLDQGLQFLIQYYNGEERAKGNILERFSAQQFPDLHSELNLSSLELGDSALYFCASSAISGDEKLFFGSGTQLSVL.

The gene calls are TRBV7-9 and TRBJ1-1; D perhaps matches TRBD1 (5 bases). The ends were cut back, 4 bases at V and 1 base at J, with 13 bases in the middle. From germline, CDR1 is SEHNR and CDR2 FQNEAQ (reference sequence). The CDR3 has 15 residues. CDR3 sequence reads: CASSSFSTANTEAFF. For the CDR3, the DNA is TGTGCCAGCAGCTCCTTTTCGACAGCGAACACTGAAGCTTTCTTT.

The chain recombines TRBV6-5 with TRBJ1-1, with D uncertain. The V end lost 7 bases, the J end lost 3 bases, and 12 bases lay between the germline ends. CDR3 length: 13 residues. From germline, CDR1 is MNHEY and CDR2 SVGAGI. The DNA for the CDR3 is TGTGCCAGCATCCAGGTTTTGGACACTGAAGCTTTCTTT. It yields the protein CASIQVLDTEAFF.

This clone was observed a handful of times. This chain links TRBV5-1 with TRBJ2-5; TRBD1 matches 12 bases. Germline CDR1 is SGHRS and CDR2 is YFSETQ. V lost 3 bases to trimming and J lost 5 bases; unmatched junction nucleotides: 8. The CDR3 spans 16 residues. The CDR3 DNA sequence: TGCGCCAGCAGCTCAACGGGACAGGGGGCCCAGGAGACCCAGTACTTC. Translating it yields CASSSTGQGAQETQYF.

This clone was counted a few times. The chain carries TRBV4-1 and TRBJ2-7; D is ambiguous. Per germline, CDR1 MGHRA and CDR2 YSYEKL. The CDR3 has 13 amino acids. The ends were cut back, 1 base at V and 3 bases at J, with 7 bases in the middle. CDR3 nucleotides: TGCGCCAGCAGCCAAGCTTCGGGCTACGAGCAGTACTTC. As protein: CASSQASGYEQYF.

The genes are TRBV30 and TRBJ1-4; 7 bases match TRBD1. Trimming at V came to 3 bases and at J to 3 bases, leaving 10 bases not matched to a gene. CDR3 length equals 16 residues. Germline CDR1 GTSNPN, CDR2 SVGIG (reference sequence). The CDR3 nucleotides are TGTGCCTGGAGCGCCGGTTGGGGACAGTCTAATGAAAAACTGTTTTTT. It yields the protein CAWSAGWGQSNEKLFF.

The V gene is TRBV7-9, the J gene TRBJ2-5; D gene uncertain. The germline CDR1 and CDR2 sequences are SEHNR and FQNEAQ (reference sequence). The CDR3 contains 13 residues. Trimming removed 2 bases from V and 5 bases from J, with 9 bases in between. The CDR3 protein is CASSLILRETQYF. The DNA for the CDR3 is TGTGCCAGCAGCTTAATCCTCAGGGAGACCCAGTACTTC. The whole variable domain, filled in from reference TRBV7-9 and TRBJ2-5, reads DTGVSQNPRHKITKRGQNVTFRCDPISEHNRLYWYRQTLGQGPEFLTYFQNEAQLEKSRLLSDRFSAERPKGSFSTLEIQRTEQGDSAMYLCASSLILRETQYFGPGTRLLVL.

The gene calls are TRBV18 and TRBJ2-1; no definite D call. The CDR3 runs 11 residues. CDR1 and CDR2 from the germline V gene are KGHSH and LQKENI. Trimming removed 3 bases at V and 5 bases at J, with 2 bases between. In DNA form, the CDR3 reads TGTGCCAGCTCACCGAACAATGAGCAGTTCTTC. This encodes CASSPNNEQFF.

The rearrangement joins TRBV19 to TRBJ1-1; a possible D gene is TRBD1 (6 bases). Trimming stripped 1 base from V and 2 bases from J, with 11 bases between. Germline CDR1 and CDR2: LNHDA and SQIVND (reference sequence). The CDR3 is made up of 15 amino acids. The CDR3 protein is CASSIAMGANTEAFF. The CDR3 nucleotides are TGTGCCAGTAGTATAGCCATGGGGGCCAACACTGAAGCTTTCTTT.

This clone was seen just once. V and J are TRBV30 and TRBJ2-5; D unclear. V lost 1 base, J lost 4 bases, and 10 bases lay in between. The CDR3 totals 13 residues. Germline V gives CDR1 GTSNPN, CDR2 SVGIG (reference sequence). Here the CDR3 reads CAWSGSARETQYF. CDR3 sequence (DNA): TGTGCCTGGAGTGGTTCTGCGAGAGAGACCCAGTACTTC. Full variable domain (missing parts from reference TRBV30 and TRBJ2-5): SQTIHQWPATLVQPVGSPLSLECTVEGTSNPNLYWYRQAAGRGLQLLFYSVGIGQISSEVPQNLSASRPQDRQFILSSKKLLLSDSGFYLCAWSGSARETQYFGPGTRLLVL.

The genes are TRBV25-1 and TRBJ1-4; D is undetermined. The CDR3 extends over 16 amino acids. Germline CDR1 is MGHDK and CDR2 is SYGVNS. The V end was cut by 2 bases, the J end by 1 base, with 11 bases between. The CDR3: CASSEGWGLTNEKLFF. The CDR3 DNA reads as TGTGCCAGCAGTGAAGGGTGGGGTTTAACTAATGAAAAACTGTTTTTT. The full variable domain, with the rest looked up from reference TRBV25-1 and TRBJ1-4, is EADIYQTPRYLVIGTGKKITLECSQTMGHDKMYWYQQDPGMELHLIHYSYGVNSTEKGDLSSESTVSRIRTEHFPLTLESARPSHTSQYLCASSEGWGLTNEKLFFGSGTQLSVL.

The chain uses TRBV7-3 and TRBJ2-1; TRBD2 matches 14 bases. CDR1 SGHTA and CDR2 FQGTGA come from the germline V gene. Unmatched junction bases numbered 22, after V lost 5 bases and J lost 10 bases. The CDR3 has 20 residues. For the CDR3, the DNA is TGTGCCAGCAGCCCAACGGGACTAGCGGGAGTTGATACCTTCGCAGTCGAGCAGTTCTTC. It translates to CASSPTGLAGVDTFAVEQFF. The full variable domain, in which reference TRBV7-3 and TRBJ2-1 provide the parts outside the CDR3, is GAGVSQTPSNKVTEKGKYVELRCDPISGHTALYWYRQSLGQGPEFLIYFQGTGAADDSGLPNDRFFAVRPEGSVSTLKIQRTERGDSAVYLCASSPTGLAGVDTFAVEQFFGPGTRLTVL.

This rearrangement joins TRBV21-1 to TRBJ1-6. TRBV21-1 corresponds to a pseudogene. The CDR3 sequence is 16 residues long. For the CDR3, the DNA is TGTGCCAGCAGCACCGAAGGGGGAGGGAATGGTTCACCCCTCCACTTT. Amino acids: CASSTEGGGNGSPLHF.

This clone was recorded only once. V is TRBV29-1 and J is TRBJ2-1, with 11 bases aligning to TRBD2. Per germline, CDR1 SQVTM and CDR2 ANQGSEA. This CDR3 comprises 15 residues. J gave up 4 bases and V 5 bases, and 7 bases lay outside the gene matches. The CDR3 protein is CSVPGLAGLYNEQFF. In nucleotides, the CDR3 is TGCAGCGTTCCCGGACTAGCGGGCCTTTACAATGAGCAGTTCTTC.

The CDR3 nucleotides are TGTGCCAGCGAGGGCAATCAGCCCCAGCATTTT. Translated: CASEGNQPQHF. The chain has TRBV6-5 and TRBJ1-5; no firm D call. This CDR3 spans 11 amino acids. V was cut by 8 bases and J by 2 bases, with 4 bases left in between. CDR1 is MNHEY, CDR2 SVGAGI, per germline.

CDR3 nucleotides: TGCAGTGCTAGTCCGCCTAGCGTAAACACCGGGGAGCTGTTTTTT. Its translation is CSASPPSVNTGELFF. The chain employs TRBV20-1 and TRBJ2-2; D is perhaps TRBD2 (6 bases). Germline-derived CDR1 and CDR2 are DFQATT and SNEGSKA (reference sequence). The CDR3 has 15 amino acids. V lost 3 bases and J 2 bases, leaving 13 bases between the germline ends.

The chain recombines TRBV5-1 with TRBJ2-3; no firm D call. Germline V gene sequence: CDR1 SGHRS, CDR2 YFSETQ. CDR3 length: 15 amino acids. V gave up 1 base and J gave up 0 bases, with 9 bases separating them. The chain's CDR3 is CASSLLESSTDTQYF. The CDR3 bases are TGCGCCAGCAGCTTGCTCGAAAGTAGCACAGATACGCAGTATTTT.

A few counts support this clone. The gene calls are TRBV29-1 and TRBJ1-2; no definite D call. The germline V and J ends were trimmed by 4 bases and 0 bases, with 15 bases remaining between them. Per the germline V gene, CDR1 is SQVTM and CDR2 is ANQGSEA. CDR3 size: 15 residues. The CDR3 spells CSVVRGNTPNYGYTF. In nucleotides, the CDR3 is TGCAGCGTTGTACGCGGCAATACCCCTAACTATGGCTACACCTTC.

The CDR3 loop is CASGSGLAGATGELFF. CDR3 nucleotide sequence: TGTGCCAGCGGCTCAGGACTAGCGGGAGCCACCGGGGAGCTGTTTTTT. The chain couples TRBV9 to TRBJ2-2; TRBD2 matches 13 bases. The junction had 7 bases not matched to a gene; V was cut back by 7 bases and J by 4 bases. Germline V gives CDR1 SGDLS, CDR2 YYNGEE. This CDR3 is built from 16 residues.

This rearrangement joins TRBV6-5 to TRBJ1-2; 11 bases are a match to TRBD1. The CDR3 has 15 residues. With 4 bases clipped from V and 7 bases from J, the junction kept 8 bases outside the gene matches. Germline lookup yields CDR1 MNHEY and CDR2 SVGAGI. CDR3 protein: CASSSGTGGFRGYTF. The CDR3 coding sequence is TGTGCCAGCAGTTCCGGGACAGGGGGGTTCCGTGGCTACACCTTC.

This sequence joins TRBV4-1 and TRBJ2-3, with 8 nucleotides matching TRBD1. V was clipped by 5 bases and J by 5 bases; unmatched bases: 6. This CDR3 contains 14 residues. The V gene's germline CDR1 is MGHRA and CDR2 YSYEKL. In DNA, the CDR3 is TGCGCCAGCAGCTACGGACAGGGAGGAGATACGCAGTATTTT. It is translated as CASSYGQGGDTQYF.

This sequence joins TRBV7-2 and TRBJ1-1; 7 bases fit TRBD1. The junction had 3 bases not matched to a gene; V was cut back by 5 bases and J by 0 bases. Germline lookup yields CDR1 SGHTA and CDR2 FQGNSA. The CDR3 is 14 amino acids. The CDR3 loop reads CASSTDRLNTEAFF. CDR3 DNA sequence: TGTGCCAGCAGCACGGACAGGTTGAACACTGAAGCTTTCTTT.

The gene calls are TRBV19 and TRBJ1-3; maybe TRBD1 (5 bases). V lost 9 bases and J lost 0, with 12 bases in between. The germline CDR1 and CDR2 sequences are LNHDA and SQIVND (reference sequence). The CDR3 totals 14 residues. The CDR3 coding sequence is TGTGCCAGCACCGGGGCAGACTCTGGAAACACCATATATTTT. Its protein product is CASTGADSGNTIYF.

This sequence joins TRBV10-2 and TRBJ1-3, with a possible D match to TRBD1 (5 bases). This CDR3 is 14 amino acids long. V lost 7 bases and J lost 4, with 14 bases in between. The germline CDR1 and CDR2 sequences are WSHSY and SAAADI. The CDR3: CASKDGGLGNTIYF. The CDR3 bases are TGCGCCAGCAAAGACGGGGGGTTGGGAAACACCATATATTTT.

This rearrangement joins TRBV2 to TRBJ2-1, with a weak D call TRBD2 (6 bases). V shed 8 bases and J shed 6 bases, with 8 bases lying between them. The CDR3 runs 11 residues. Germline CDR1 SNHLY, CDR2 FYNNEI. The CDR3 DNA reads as TGTGCCAGCGGGAGGTCCAATGAGCAGTTCTTC. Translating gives CASGRSNEQFF.